A selection of T cell receptor beta chains follows, all from one sample in a study of blood T cell repertoires in COVID-19. Assay: immunoSEQ multiplex PCR; the TCRdb copy retains only in-frame clones and omits some. The table has roughly 130,000 clones, just under 80% seen once; the top ten hold approximately 16%. The sequenced material came from peripheral blood. These receptors came from a man aged 60-69 years with active or convalescent COVID-19. CDR3s include the opening cysteine and the closing phenylalanine or tryptophan. The D gene is left open where the match is weak. Clone size appears in some rows only: once, few, many, or a class for an expanded clone.

size,V,J,D,length,CDR3,DNA
NA,TRBV10-3,TRBJ2-2,TRBD1,12,CAVFTGAGELFF,TGTGCCGTATTCACAGGGGCCGGGGAGCTGTTTTTT
NA,TRBV7-3,TRBJ2-5,NA,14,CASSLSDEGETQYF,TGTGCCAGCAGCTTATCGGATGAGGGAGAGACCCAGTACTTC
once,TRBV5-1,TRBJ2-4,NA,15,CASSPNPGFKNIQYF,TGCGCCAGCAGCCCGAATCCGGGATTCAAAAACATTCAGTACTTC
NA,TRBV20-1,TRBJ2-3,TRBD2,14,CSASLGGNTDTQYF,TGCAGTGCTAGTCTGGGGGGGAACACAGATACGCAGTATTTT
NA,TRBV2,TRBJ2-3,NA,13,CASTRGSRALKYF,TGTGCCAGTACCCGCGGGTCCCGCGCTTTAAAGTATTTT
NA,TRBV5-6,TRBJ2-5,TRBD1,15,CASSLGTGQGETQYF,TGTGCCAGCAGCTTGGGGACAGGACAGGGAGAGACCCAGTACTTC
NA,TRBV5-4,TRBJ1-1,TRBD1,14,CASSPGTVDTEAFF,TGTGCCAGCAGCCCCGGGACAGTGGACACTGAAGCTTTCTTT
NA,TRBV5-6,TRBJ1-2,NA,16,CASSWGTDGVNYGYTF,TGTGCCAGCAGCTGGGGCACGGACGGAGTTAACTATGGCTACACCTTC
NA,TRBV2,TRBJ2-1,TRBD2,15,CASILALAGYNEQFF,TGTGCCAGCATCTTAGCCCTAGCGGGTTACAATGAGCAGTTCTTC
NA,TRBV28,TRBJ1-4,NA,14,CASSPYDSNEKLFF,TGTGCCAGCAGTCCCTACGACAGTAATGAAAAACTGTTTTTT
NA,TRBV11-2,TRBJ1-6,NA,15,CASSRLGRGGSPLHF,TGTGCCAGCAGCCGGTTAGGCAGGGGAGGGTCACCCCTCCACTTT
once,TRBV9,TRBJ2-1,NA,16,CASSVAPAGSGNEQFF,TGTGCCAGCAGCGTAGCTCCCGCAGGGTCCGGGAATGAGCAGTTCTTC
NA,TRBV12-5,TRBJ1-3,NA,16,CASGFDPPTSGNTIYF,TGTGCTAGTGGTTTTGATCCCCCGACTTCTGGAAACACCATATATTTT
NA,TRBV4-2,TRBJ2-5,NA,14,CASSPWVRGGTQYF,TGTGCCAGCAGCCCTTGGGTTAGAGGAGGGACCCAGTACTTC
NA,TRBV15,TRBJ2-5,TRBD2,16,CATSREGSGSWETQYF,TGTGCCACCAGCAGAGAGGGTAGCGGGAGTTGGGAGACCCAGTACTTC
NA,TRBV5-1,TRBJ2-3,NA,15,CASSAGTLSTDTQYF,TGCGCCAGCAGCGCCGGGACACTTAGCACAGATACGCAGTATTTT
few,TRBV7-2,TRBJ1-6,NA,14,CASSPGPGGSPLHF,TGTGCCAGCAGCCCAGGACCCGGGGGGTCACCCCTCCACTTT
NA,TRBV7-8,TRBJ2-1,TRBD1,15,CASSLDRVKNNEQFF,TGTGCCAGCAGCCTGGACAGGGTTAAGAACAATGAGCAGTTCTTC
many,TRBV5-8,TRBJ2-2,TRBD1,16,CASSLRDRETTGELFF,TGTGCCAGCAGCTTGAGGGACAGGGAAACCACCGGGGAGCTGTTTTTT
NA,TRBV28,TRBJ2-4,TRBD1,16,CASSLRTGGPKNIQYF,TGTGCCAGCAGTTTACGGACAGGGGGCCCCAAAAACATTCAGTACTTC
NA,TRBV7-9,TRBJ1-6,TRBD1,14,CASSPSGGNSPLHF,TGTGCCAGCAGCCCCTCAGGGGGCAATTCACCCCTCCACTTT
NA,TRBV7-2,TRBJ2-7,TRBD2,16,CASSLVTSGRRYEQYF,TGTGCCAGCAGCTTGGTCACTAGCGGGAGGCGCTACGAGCAGTACTTC
NA,TRBV4-1,TRBJ1-1,NA,15,CASSQTGQPNTEAFF,TGCGCCAGCAGCCAGACGGGACAACCGAACACTGAAGCTTTCTTT
NA,TRBV28,TRBJ2-6,NA,12,CASGSGANVLTF,TGTGCCAGCGGGAGTGGGGCCAACGTCCTGACTTTC
NA,TRBV4-3,TRBJ2-7,TRBD2,21,CASSQDGNSPGLAQTIRREYF,TGCGCCAGCAGCCAAGATGGGAACTCCCCGGGACTAGCGCAAACCATACGAAGGGAGTACTTC
NA,TRBV5-1,TRBJ2-3,NA,14,CASSTEWGADTQYF,TGCGCCAGCAGCACAGAGTGGGGGGCAGATACGCAGTATTTT